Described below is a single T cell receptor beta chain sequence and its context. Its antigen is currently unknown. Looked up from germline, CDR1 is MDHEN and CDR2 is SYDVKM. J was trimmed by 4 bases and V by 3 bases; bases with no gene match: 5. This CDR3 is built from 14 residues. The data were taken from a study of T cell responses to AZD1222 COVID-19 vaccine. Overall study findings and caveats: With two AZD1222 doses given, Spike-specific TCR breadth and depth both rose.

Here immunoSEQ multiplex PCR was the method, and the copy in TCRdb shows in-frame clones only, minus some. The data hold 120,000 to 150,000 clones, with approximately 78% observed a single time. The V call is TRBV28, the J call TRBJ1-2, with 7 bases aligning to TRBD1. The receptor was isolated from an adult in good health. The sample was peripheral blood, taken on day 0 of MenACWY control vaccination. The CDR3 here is CASSFTGTAYGYTF. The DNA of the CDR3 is TGTGCCAGCAGTTTTACCGGGACAGCCTATGGCTACACCTTC.